This T cell receptor beta chain was recorded in a study of shared clonotypes between healthy human individuals. Overall study findings and caveats: Larger richness was generally estimated for naive than memory subsets. Generation of non-shared clonotypes was less probable than generation of clonotypes shared by all four donors.

Worth noting for this clone: As yet, its antigen is unknown.

Naivety among CD8 cells was defined by CD45RO negativity and positive CCR7 selection, thereby excluding terminally differentiated effector memory CD45RA+ cells. Profiling relied on immunoSEQ multiplex PCR, and the TCRdb table lists in-frame clones only, not all of them. The sample includes 2 million or so clones, 85% to 95% of them seen just once. The V gene's germline CDR1 is SGHDT and CDR2 YYEEEE. The CDR3 sequence is 16 residues long. With V trimmed by 0 bases and J by 7 bases, 7 bases remained unmatched. The clonotype comes from a man aged 18 to 30 in good health. The rearrangement links TRBV5-6 to TRBJ2-1; TRBD2 matches 10 bases. Source material: naive CD8+ T cells sorted from blood. CDR3 loop: CASSLEGAGGPNEQFF. CDR3 DNA: TGTGCCAGCAGCTTGGAAGGAGCGGGAGGGCCGAATGAGCAGTTCTTC.